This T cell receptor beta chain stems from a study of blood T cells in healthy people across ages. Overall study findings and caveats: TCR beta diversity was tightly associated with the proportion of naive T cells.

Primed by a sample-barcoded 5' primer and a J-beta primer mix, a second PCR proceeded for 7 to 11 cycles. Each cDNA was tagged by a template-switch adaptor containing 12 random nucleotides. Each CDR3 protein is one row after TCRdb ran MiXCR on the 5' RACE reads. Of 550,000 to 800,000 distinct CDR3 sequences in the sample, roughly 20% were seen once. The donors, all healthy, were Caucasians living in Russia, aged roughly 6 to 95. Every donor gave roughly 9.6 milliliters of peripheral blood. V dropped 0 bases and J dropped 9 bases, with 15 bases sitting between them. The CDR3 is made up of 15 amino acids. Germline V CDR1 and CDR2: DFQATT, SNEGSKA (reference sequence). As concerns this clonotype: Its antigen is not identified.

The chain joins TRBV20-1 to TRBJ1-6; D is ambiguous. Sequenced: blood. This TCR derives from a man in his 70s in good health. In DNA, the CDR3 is TGCAGTGCTAGAGATCGGCAGTCGGGAAGTTCACCCCTCCACTTT. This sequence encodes CSARDRQSGSSPLHF.